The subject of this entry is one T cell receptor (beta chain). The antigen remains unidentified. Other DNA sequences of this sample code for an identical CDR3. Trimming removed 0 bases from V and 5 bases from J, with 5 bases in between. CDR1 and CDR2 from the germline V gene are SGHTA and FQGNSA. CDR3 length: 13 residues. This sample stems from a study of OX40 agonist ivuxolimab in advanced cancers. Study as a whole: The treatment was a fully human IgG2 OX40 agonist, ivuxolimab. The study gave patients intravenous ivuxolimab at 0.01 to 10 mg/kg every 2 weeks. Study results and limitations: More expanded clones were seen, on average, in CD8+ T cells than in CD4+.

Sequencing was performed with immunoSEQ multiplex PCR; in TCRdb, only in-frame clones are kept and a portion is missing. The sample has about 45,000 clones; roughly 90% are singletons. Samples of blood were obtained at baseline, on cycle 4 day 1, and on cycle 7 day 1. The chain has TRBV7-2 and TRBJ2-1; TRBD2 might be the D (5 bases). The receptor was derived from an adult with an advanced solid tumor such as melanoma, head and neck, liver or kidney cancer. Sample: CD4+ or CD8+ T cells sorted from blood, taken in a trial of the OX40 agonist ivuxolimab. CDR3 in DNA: TGTGCCAGCAGCTTAGCTAGCGACAATGAGCAGTTCTTC. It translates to CASSLASDNEQFF. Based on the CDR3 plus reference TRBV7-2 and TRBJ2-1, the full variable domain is GAGVSQSPSNKVTEKGKDVELRCDPISGHTALYWYRQSLGQGLEFLIYFQGNSAPDKSGLPSDRFSAERTGGSVSTLTIQRTQQEDSAVYLCASSLASDNEQFFGPGTRLTVL.